This T cell receptor (beta chain) stems from a study of technical replicates of blood from a handful of donors. The table came from immunoSEQ multiplex PCR; TCRdb's copy has only in-frame clones and leaves some out. The sample lists under 20,000 clones; roughly 86% were seen once. The germline CDR1 and CDR2 sequences are SGDLS and YYNGEE. This CDR3 region has 16 residues. V lost 4 bases and J lost 0; bases outside the gene matches: 9. The source of this sequence is a human donor in good health. The rearrangement links TRBV9 to TRBJ2-7, with 8 bases that match TRBD2. The material sequenced was PBMCs. Here the CDR3 reads CASSLGLAGYSYEQYF. In nucleotides, the CDR3 is TGTGCCAGCAGCCTCGGCTTAGCGGGATACTCCTACGAGCAGTACTTC.